Sequencing of this TCR beta chain was carried out in a study of blood T cells in healthy people across ages. A second PCR of about 7 to 12 cycles used a sample-barcoded 5' primer and a J-beta primer mix. One entry per CDR3 protein, called by TCRdb with MiXCR from the 5' RACE reads. The sample consists of around 1,800,000 distinct CDR3 sequences, roughly 43% of them appearing once. Germline lookup yields CDR1 SGHNT and CDR2 YYREEE (reference sequence). V lost 3 bases, J lost 3 bases, and 11 bases lay in between. This CDR3 is 14 amino acids long. This clonotype was observed once. The rearrangement links TRBV5-4 to TRBJ2-3; D is ambiguous. The sequenced sample consisted of blood. The TCR was taken from a human donor in good health. CDR3 sequence reads: CASSSEPETDTQYF. The CDR3 DNA sequence: TGTGCCAGCAGCTCCGAACCAGAGACAGATACGCAGTATTTT.